These 25 T cell receptor beta chains were sequenced from one sample in a study of T cells in narcolepsy. Here immunoSEQ multiplex PCR was the method, and the copy in TCRdb shows in-frame clones only, minus some. The table lists fewer than 40,000 clones, about four fifths of them singletons. Sequenced: CD45RA- memory CD4+ T cells from PBMCs. These receptor sequences come from a human donor with narcolepsy.

This clone was picked up one time. The CDR3 here is CSVPQGTQYF. As DNA, the CDR3 is TGCAGTGTCCCCCAGGGGACCCAGTACTTC. The chain has TRBV20-1 and TRBJ2-5; maybe TRBD1 (5 bases). Germline assignment: CDR1 DFQATT and CDR2 SNEGSKA (reference sequence). V was clipped by 7 bases and J by 7 bases, with 10 bases between them. This CDR3 contains 10 residues.

V gene TRBV5-1 combines with J gene TRBJ2-1, with D possibly matching TRBD2 (6 bases). Looked up from germline, CDR1 is SGHRS and CDR2 is YFSETQ. The CDR3 loop spans 13 amino acids. Trimming pared 2 bases from V and 10 bases from J, leaving 13 bases between. CDR3 sequence reads: CASSFLAGREQFF. The CDR3, as DNA: TGCGCCAGCAGCTTCCTGGCAGGGAGGGAGCAGTTCTTC.

This chain uses TRBV10-1 with TRBJ2-6; 9 nucleotides align to TRBD1. With V trimmed by 10 bases and J by 0 bases, 7 bases remained unmatched. The CDR3 consists of 16 residues. Per the germline V gene, CDR1 is WNHNN and CDR2 is SYGVQD (reference sequence). CDR3 protein: CAIPGQGNSGANVLTF. The CDR3 DNA reads as TGCGCCATCCCGGGACAGGGTAACTCTGGGGCCAACGTCCTGACTTTC.

The chain links TRBV19 to TRBJ1-1, with D unresolved. CDR3 length equals 13 residues. With 3 bases removed from V and 5 bases from J, the gap between germline ends came to 10 bases. Germline CDR1 and CDR2: LNHDA and SQIVND (reference sequence). CDR3 in amino acids: CASSIGSWTEAFF. The CDR3 DNA reads as TGTGCCAGTAGTATCGGCAGTTGGACTGAAGCTTTCTTT.

To note about this clone: The junction shows a germline mismatch at one end, possibly a read error. CDR3 sequence reads: CASSLGVYEGAYPLF. The DNA for the CDR3 is TGTGCCAGCAGCTTGGGGGTCTACGAGGGGGCATATCCCCTCTTC. The chain joins TRBV5-5 to TRBJ2-1, with TRBD1 matching over 7 bases. Germline CDR1 reads SGHKS; CDR2 reads YYEKEE (reference sequence). The CDR3 totals 15 residues.

This chain links TRBV11-2 with TRBJ1-5, with D uncertain. This CDR3 is built from 15 residues. Trimming removed 1 base at V and 0 bases at J, with 7 bases between. Germline CDR1 is SGHAT and CDR2 is FQNNGV. The CDR3 sequence is CASSLVSDSNQPQHF. The CDR3 region has the DNA TGTGCCAGCAGCTTAGTCTCGGATAGCAATCAGCCCCAGCATTTT.

The gene calls are TRBV19 and TRBJ1-5, with 7 bases aligning to TRBD1. CDR3 length equals 14 residues. In germline, CDR1 is LNHDA, CDR2 SQIVND (reference sequence). Trimming cost V 3 bases and J 4 bases; bases outside gene matches: 3. The CDR3 region is CASSISGGNQPQHF. The CDR3 nucleotides are TGTGCCAGTAGTATTTCAGGGGGAAATCAGCCCCAGCATTTT.

The chain has TRBV5-4 and TRBJ2-3, with 13 bases aligning to TRBD2. V shed 7 bases, J shed 10 bases, and the junction held 9 bases outside the gene matches. The CDR3 sequence is 14 residues long. The V gene's germline CDR1 is SGHNT and CDR2 YYREEE (reference sequence). Here the CDR3 reads CASWTSGGAAAQYF. As DNA, the CDR3 is TGTGCCAGCTGGACTAGCGGGGGTGCGGCCGCGCAGTATTTT.

The CDR3 DNA is TGTGCCAGCAGAGAAAGACAGCAGGGGAATGAAAAACTGTTTTTT. Translation gives CASRERQQGNEKLFF. The chain employs TRBV6-5 and TRBJ1-4; perhaps TRBD1 as D (6 bases). The V end was cut by 6 bases, the J end by 5 bases, with 16 bases between. CDR3 length equals 15 residues. The germline V gene encodes CDR1 MNHEY and CDR2 SVGAGI.

The V and J genes are TRBV27 and TRBJ2-3; 11 bases agree with TRBD1. This CDR3 region has 18 residues. Germline V CDR1 and CDR2: MNHEY, SMNVEV (reference sequence). After removal of 2 bases from V and 6 bases from J, the junction contained 13 bases not matched to a gene. The CDR3 nucleotides read TGTGCCAGCAGTTTAAGTTCCGGACAGGGGGCGCGTAGTGATACGCAGTATTTT. Protein: CASSLSSGQGARSDTQYF.

The chain uses TRBV4-3 and TRBJ1-4; no clear D gene. Germline assignment: CDR1 LGHNA and CDR2 YSLEER. The length of the CDR3 is 17 residues. V dropped 2 bases and J dropped 0 bases, with 13 bases sitting between them. The CDR3: CASSQFPRAATNEKLFF. CDR3 nucleotides: TGCGCCAGCAGCCAATTCCCGAGGGCTGCAACTAATGAAAAACTGTTTTTT.

This sequence joins TRBV5-6 and TRBJ2-1; D may be TRBD1 or TRBD2 (6 bases each). Germline-derived CDR1 and CDR2 are SGHDT and YYEEEE. The CDR3 contains 14 residues. V was pared by 2 bases and J by 7 bases, with 13 bases between. The CDR3 bases are TGTGCCAGCAGCTTACAGGGACTGGGGAATGAGCAGTTCTTC. It is translated as CASSLQGLGNEQFF.

The V gene is TRBV29-1, the J gene TRBJ2-5; TRBD1 is a possible D gene (5 bases). CDR1 and CDR2 (germline): SQVTM, ANQGSEA. The V end was cut by 8 bases, the J end by 3 bases, with 16 bases between. The CDR3 length is 13 residues. The CDR3 loop reads CSLRGAGKETQYF. The CDR3 nucleotides read TGCAGCCTTAGGGGTGCAGGGAAAGAGACCCAGTACTTC.

V is TRBV10-1 and J is TRBJ2-7; no reliable D call. Trimming took 11 bases from V and 5 from J, leaving 19 bases between them. The V gene's germline CDR1 is WNHNN and CDR2 SYGVQD (reference sequence). This CDR3 spans 13 amino acids. CDR3 DNA sequence: TGCGCCGGCCGAATAACCGGTCGGGACGAGCAGTACGTC. This encodes CAGRITGRDEQYV.

This clone was seen only a few times. The gene calls are TRBV5-5 and TRBJ2-5; TRBD1 aligns across 8 bases. The V segment lost 5 bases and the J segment 6 bases; nucleotides outside the gene matches: 3. This CDR3 is 12 amino acids long. Germline V gives CDR1 SGHKS, CDR2 YYEKEE (reference sequence). CDR3: CASSTGGQTQYF. CDR3 DNA: TGTGCCAGCAGTACAGGGGGGCAGACCCAGTACTTC.

The rearrangement joins TRBV19 to TRBJ1-4, with D perhaps matching TRBD1 (5 bases). The germline CDR1 and CDR2 sequences are LNHDA and SQIVND (reference sequence). This CDR3 spans 16 amino acids. The V end lost 4 bases, the J end lost 2 bases, and 14 bases lay between the germline ends. CDR3 in DNA: TGTGCCAGTAGTAGAATGGGAGGGGCGACTAATGAAAAACTGTTTTTT. It codes for CASSRMGGATNEKLFF.

The chain carries TRBV5-4 and TRBJ1-1; 8 bases map to TRBD1. This CDR3 contains 15 residues. Looked up from germline, CDR1 is SGHNT and CDR2 is YYREEE (reference sequence). Germline trimming cut 0 bases from V and 10 bases from J; bases unmatched to any gene: 11. The CDR3 coding sequence is TGTGCCAGCAGCTTGGCTCAGGGGGCGTTGAGCGGAGCTTTCTTT. This gives the protein CASSLAQGALSGAFF.

The gene calls are TRBV25-1 and TRBJ1-1; D might be TRBD1 (5 bases). The ends were cut back, 4 bases at V and 3 bases at J, with 12 bases in the middle. The CDR3 runs to 14 residues. Germline CDR1 and CDR2: MGHDK and SYGVNS. CDR3 nucleotide sequence: TGTGCCAGCAGTGCAATTATGGGGGACACTGAAGCTTTCTTT. Protein: CASSAIMGDTEAFF.

This rearrangement joins TRBV9 to TRBJ2-5; either TRBD1 or TRBD2 may supply D (6 bases each). V shed 0 bases and J shed 2 bases, with 11 bases lying between them. The CDR3 contains 15 residues. The V gene's germline CDR1 is SGDLS and CDR2 YYNGEE. CDR3 nucleotides: TGTGCCAGCAGCGTAGGAGGGGGGCGACAAGAGACCCAGTACTTC. Translated: CASSVGGGRQETQYF. Full variable domain (outside the CDR3, taken from reference TRBV9 and TRBJ2-5): DSGVTQTPKHLITATGQRVTLRCSPRSGDLSVYWYQQSLDQGLQFLIQYYNGEERAKGNILERFSAQQFPDLHSELNLSSLELGDSALYFCASSVGGGRQETQYFGPGTRLLVL.

This clone was counted once. V usage is TRBV28 and J usage is TRBJ2-7; TRBD1 is a possible D gene (6 bases). V dropped 2 bases and J dropped 3 bases, with 8 bases sitting between them. This CDR3 is 13 amino acids long. CDR1 is MDHEN, CDR2 SYDVKM, per germline. CDR3 nucleotide sequence: TGTGCCAGCAGTTTAGGACAGAGCTACGAGCAGTACTTC. This translates into CASSLGQSYEQYF.

The rearrangement links TRBV7-9 to TRBJ2-1; tentative D call: TRBD2 (6 bases). Trimming removed 3 bases at V and 7 bases at J, with 10 bases between. The CDR3 has 13 amino acids. Germline V gene lookup returns CDR1 SEHNR and CDR2 FQNEAQ (reference sequence). The DNA of the CDR3 is TGTGCCAGCAGCTTGAGCCGGGGGAATGAGCAGTTCTTC. It yields the protein CASSLSRGNEQFF.

CDR3 sequence reads: CASSVTSGGANEQFF. CDR3 coding DNA: TGTGCCAGCAGCGTAACTAGCGGGGGGGCGAATGAGCAGTTCTTC. The rearrangement uses TRBV9 and TRBJ2-1, with TRBD2 identical over 13 bases. The CDR3 totals 15 residues. Losses at the gene ends were 1 base for V and 7 bases for J; bases not matched to a gene: 2. Germline-derived CDR1 and CDR2 are SGDLS and YYNGEE. Full variable domain (missing parts from reference TRBV9 and TRBJ2-1): DSGVTQTPKHLITATGQRVTLRCSPRSGDLSVYWYQQSLDQGLQFLIQYYNGEERAKGNILERFSAQQFPDLHSELNLSSLELGDSALYFCASSVTSGGANEQFFGPGTRLTVL.

This clone was seen a few times. The chain employs TRBV6-1 and TRBJ1-5; 7 bases match TRBD1. The CDR3 consists of 16 residues. Germline loops: CDR1 MNHNS, CDR2 SASEGT. The trim removed 0 bases at V and 7 bases at J, leaving 9 bases unmatched. CDR3 in DNA: TGTGCCAGCAGTGAAGCTAGGGCAGGGGGATGGCAGCCCCAGCATTTT. This sequence encodes CASSEARAGGWQPQHF.

In this sample, this clone turned up a few times. CDR3 nucleotide sequence: TGTGCCAGCAGCCCCCCTTTAAAGATCTCTGAAGCTTTCTTT. This codes for CASSPPLKISEAFF. The V call is TRBV5-4, the J call TRBJ1-1, with D unclear. The CDR3 runs to 14 residues. The germline V and J ends were trimmed by 4 bases and 6 bases, with 16 bases remaining between them. Germline V lookup: CDR1 SGHNT, CDR2 YYREEE (reference sequence).

The chain carries TRBV4-3 and TRBJ2-1, with TRBD1 matching over 9 bases. The V gene end was trimmed by 0 bases and the J gene end by 7 bases; junction bases not matched to a gene: 10. CDR1 is LGHNA, CDR2 YSLEER, per germline. CDR3 length equals 17 residues. For the CDR3, the DNA is TGCGCCAGCAGCCAAGATTGGGGGACAGGGCTAGGAAATGAGCAGTTCTTC. Amino acid sequence: CASSQDWGTGLGNEQFF.